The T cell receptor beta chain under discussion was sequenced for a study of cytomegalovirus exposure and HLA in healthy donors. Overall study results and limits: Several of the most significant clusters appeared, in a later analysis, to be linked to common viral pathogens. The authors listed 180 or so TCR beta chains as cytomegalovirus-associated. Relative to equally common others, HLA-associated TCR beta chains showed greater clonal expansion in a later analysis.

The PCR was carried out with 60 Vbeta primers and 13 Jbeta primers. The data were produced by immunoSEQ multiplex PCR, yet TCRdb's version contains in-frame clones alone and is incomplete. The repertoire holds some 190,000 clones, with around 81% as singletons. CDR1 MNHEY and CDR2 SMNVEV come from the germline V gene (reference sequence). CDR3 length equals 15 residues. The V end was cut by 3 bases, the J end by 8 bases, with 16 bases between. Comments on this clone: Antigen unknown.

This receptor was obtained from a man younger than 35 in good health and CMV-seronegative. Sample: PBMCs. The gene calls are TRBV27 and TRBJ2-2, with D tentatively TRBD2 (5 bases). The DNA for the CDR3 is TGTGCCAGCAGTTTGTCGAGAGGGCGGTTTGGGGAGCTGTTTTTT. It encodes CASSLSRGRFGELFF.